This is a list of T cell receptor beta chains from one sample in a study of T cell responses to AZD1222 COVID-19 vaccine. Assay: immunoSEQ multiplex PCR; the TCRdb copy retains only in-frame clones and omits some. This table has about 150,000 clones, more than 85% appearing once. Sequencing used peripheral blood, obtained on day 0 of AZD1222 vaccination. These receptors came from an adult in good health. The CDR3 runs from the conserved cysteine through the conserved F or W. Fields, in order: D gene, J gene, clone size, V gene, CDR3 protein, CDR3 DNA. D genes are given only for firm matches. Size is stated for part of the rows, as once, few or many counts, or as a class when the clone is expanded.

.,TRBJ1-1,.,TRBV15,CATSRVLAVGRNTEAFF,TGTGCCACCAGCAGAGTTTTGGCGGTAGGCAGGAACACTGAAGCTTTCTTT
.,TRBJ2-7,few,TRBV6-2/TRBV6-3,CASSPPSYEQYF,TGTGCCAGCAGCCCACCTTCCTACGAGCAGTACTTC
.,TRBJ1-4,.,TRBV27,CASSLQGLSNEKLFF,TGTGCCAGCAGTTTACAGGGACTCAGTAATGAAAAACTGTTTTTT
.,TRBJ2-1,.,TRBV4-1,CASSLYGGTTYNEQFF,TGCGCCAGCAGTCTGTATGGGGGGACAACCTACAATGAGCAGTTCTTC
.,TRBJ1-1,.,TRBV7-3,CASTYGTGNTEAFF,TGTGCCAGCACCTACGGGACGGGGAACACTGAAGCTTTCTTT
.,TRBJ1-5,.,TRBV5-5,CASSLEASRNQPQHF,TGTGCCAGCAGCTTAGAGGCTTCCCGCAATCAGCCCCAGCATTTT
.,TRBJ1-2,.,TRBV19,CASSIAGFYTF,TGTGCCAGTAGTATTGCAGGGTTCTACACCTTC
TRBD1,TRBJ1-2,.,TRBV9,CASSPAAGQSAYGYTF,TGTGCCAGCAGCCCCGCGGCGGGACAGTCCGCCTATGGCTACACCTTC
TRBD2,TRBJ2-1,.,TRBV7-3,CASSPGTSAYNEQFF,TGTGCCAGCAGCCCCGGGACTAGTGCCTACAATGAGCAGTTCTTC
.,TRBJ2-7,.,TRBV7-9,CASSGLSHEQYF,TGTGCCAGCAGCGGCCTCTCGCACGAGCAGTACTTC
.,TRBJ2-7,.,TRBV7-2,CASSAGPEREQYF,TGTGCCAGCAGCGCCGGGCCAGAGCGGGAGCAGTACTTC
TRBD2,TRBJ2-7,.,TRBV2,CASSDFSGRAEQYF,TGTGCCAGCAGTGATTTTAGCGGGAGGGCCGAGCAGTACTTC
.,TRBJ2-7,.,TRBV5-1,CASSYRLGYEQYF,TGCGCCAGCAGCTACCGCTTGGGTTACGAGCAGTACTTC
TRBD2,TRBJ2-6,few,TRBV2,CASRIGLAGSGANVLTF,TGTGCCAGCAGGATAGGACTAGCTGGTTCTGGGGCCAACGTCCTGACTTTC
.,TRBJ2-3,once,TRBV12-3/TRBV12-4,CASSLEGTDTQYF,TGTGCCAGCAGTTTAGAGGGCACAGATACGCAGTATTTT
TRBD1,TRBJ2-7,.,TRBV6-2/TRBV6-3,CASSRPDRGLSYEQYF,TGTGCCAGCAGTCGACCCGACAGGGGGCTTAGCTACGAGCAGTACTTC
TRBD1,TRBJ1-2,.,TRBV3-1/TRBV3-2,CASSDRGHGYTF,TGTGCCAGCAGCGACAGGGGTCATGGCTACACCTTC
TRBD2,TRBJ2-7,.,TRBV5-1,CASSLTSGSPGLVMDF,TGCGCCAGCAGCTTGACTAGCGGGAGTCCGGGGTTGGTTATGGACTTC
.,TRBJ2-7,.,TRBV10-3,CAISERLAASYEQYF,TGTGCCATCAGTGAAAGATTGGCGGCATCCTACGAGCAGTACTTC
TRBD1,TRBJ2-7,.,TRBV5-8,CASSLRTGVAWVTHEQYF,TGTGCCAGCAGCTTGCGTACAGGGGTAGCGTGGGTTACCCACGAGCAGTACTTC
TRBD2,TRBJ2-3,.,TRBV4-3,CASSQGASGSRRDTQYF,TGCGCCAGCAGCCAAGGGGCTAGCGGGAGTCGAAGAGATACGCAGTATTTT
.,TRBJ2-1,.,TRBV11-2,CASSPRRSQGENNEQFF,TGTGCCAGCAGTCCCCGTAGATCACAGGGTGAGAACAATGAGCAGTTCTTC
.,TRBJ1-1,.,TRBV11-2,CASSSTGYTEAFF,TGTGCCAGCAGTTCCACAGGTTACACTGAAGCTTTCTTT
TRBD2,TRBJ2-3,.,TRBV4-3,CASSQDTGTSGWADTQYF,TGCGCCAGCAGCCAAGATACCGGGACTAGCGGGTGGGCGGATACGCAGTATTTT
.,TRBJ2-1,.,TRBV7-9,CASSKGWDGAYNEQFF,TGTGCCAGCAGCAAAGGCTGGGACGGAGCCTACAATGAGCAGTTCTTC
.,TRBJ2-1,.,TRBV10-3,CAISDQVNEQFF,TGTGCCATCAGTGACCAAGTAAATGAGCAGTTCTTC
.,TRBJ2-3,.,TRBV11-2,CASTEGRTDTQYF,TGTGCCAGCACCGAGGGAAGAACAGATACGCAGTATTTT
.,TRBJ2-1,.,TRBV19,CASGRWGSNEQFF,TGTGCCAGTGGCCGGTGGGGGAGCAATGAGCAGTTCTTC